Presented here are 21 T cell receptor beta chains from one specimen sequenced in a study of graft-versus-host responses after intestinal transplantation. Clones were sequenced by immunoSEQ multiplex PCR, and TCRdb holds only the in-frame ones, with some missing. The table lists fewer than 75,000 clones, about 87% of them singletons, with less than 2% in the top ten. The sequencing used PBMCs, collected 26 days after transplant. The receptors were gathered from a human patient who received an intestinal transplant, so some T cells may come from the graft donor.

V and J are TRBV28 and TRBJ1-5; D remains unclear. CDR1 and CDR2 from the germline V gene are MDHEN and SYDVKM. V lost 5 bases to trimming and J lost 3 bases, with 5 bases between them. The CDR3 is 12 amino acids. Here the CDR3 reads CASSVNNQPQHF. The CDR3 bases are TGTGCCAGCAGTGTCAACAATCAGCCCCAGCATTTT.

The DNA for the CDR3 is TGTGCCAGCAGTTCCCTACTAGCCGGGACCTCGGGAACTGAAGCTTTCTTT. Translation: CASSSLLAGTSGTEAFF. V gene TRBV27 combines with J gene TRBJ1-1; a weak D match, TRBD1 (5 bases). The CDR3 totals 17 residues. V was cut by 4 bases and J by 5 bases, with 23 bases left in between. Germline lookup yields CDR1 MNHEY and CDR2 SMNVEV (reference sequence).

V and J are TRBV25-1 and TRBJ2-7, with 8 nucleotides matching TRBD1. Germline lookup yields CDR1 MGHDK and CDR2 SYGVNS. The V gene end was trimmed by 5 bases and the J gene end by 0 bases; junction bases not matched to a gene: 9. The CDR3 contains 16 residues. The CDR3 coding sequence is TGTGCCAGCAGTACTGAACCGGGACAGGCCTCCTACGAGCAGTACTTC. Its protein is CASSTEPGQASYEQYF.

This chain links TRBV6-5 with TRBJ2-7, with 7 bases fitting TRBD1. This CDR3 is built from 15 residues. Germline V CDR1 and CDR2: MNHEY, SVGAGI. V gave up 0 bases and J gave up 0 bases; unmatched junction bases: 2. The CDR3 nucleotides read TGTGCCAGCAGTTACTCGAGGGACAGCTCCTACGAGCAGTACTTC. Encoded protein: CASSYSRDSSYEQYF.

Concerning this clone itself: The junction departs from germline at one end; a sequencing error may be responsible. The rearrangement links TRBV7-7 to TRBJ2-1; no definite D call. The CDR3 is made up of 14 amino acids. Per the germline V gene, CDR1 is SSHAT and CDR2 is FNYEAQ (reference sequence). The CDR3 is CASSLGPPYNEQFF. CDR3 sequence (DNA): TGTGCTAGCAGCTTAGGGCCCCCCTACAATGAGCAGTTCTTC.

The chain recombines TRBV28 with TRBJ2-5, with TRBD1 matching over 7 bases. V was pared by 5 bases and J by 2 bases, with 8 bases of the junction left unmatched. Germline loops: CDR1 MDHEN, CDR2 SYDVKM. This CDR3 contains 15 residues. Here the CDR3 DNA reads TGTGCCAGCAGTCTCGGACAGGCGATTCAAGAGACCCAGTACTTC. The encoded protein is CASSLGQAIQETQYF.

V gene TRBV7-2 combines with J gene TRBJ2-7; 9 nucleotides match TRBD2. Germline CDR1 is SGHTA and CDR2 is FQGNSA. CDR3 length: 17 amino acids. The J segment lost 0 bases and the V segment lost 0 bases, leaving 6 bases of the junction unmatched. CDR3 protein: CASSLAGGGGPSYEQYF. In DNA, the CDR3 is TGTGCCAGCAGCTTAGCTGGCGGGGGGGGCCCCTCCTACGAGCAGTACTTC.

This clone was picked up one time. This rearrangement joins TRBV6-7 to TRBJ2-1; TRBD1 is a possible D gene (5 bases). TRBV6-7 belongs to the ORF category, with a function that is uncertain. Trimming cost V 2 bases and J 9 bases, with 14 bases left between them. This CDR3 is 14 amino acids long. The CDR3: CASSYPGQSGEQFF. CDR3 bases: TGTGCCAGCAGTTACCCAGGGCAGAGTGGTGAGCAGTTCTTC.

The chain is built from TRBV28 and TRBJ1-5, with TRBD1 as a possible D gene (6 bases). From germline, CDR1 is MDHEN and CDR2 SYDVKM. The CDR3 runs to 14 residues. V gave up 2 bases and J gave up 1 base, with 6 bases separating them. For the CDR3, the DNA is TGTGCCAGCAGTTTAAGGGGGAGCAATCAGCCCCAGCATTTT. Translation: CASSLRGSNQPQHF.

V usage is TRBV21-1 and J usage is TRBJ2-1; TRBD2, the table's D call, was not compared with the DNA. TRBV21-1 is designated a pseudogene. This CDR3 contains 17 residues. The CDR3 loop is CASSKYERGAAYNEQFF. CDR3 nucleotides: TGTGCCAGCAGCAAATACGAGCGGGGGGCAGCCTACAATGAGCAGTTCTTC.

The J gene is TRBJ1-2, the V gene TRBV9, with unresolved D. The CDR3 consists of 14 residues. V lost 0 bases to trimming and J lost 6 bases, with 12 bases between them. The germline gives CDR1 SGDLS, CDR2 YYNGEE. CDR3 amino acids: CASSVVEGTHGYTF. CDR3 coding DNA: TGTGCCAGCAGCGTAGTAGAGGGAACCCATGGCTACACCTTC. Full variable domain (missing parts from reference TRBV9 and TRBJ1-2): DSGVTQTPKHLITATGQRVTLRCSPRSGDLSVYWYQQSLDQGLQFLIQYYNGEERAKGNILERFSAQQFPDLHSELNLSSLELGDSALYFCASSVVEGTHGYTFGSGTRLTVV.

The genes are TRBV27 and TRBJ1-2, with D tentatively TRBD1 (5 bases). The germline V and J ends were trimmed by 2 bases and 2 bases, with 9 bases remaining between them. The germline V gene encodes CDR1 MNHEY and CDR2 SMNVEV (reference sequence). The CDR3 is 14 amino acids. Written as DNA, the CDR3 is TGTGCCAGCAGTTTAAGTGCAGGGAACTATGGCTACACCTTC. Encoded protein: CASSLSAGNYGYTF.

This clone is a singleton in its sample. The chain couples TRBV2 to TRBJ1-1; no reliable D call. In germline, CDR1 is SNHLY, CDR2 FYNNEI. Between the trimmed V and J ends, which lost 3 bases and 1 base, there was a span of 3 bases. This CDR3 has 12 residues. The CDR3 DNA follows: TGTGCCAGCAGTGATCAGAACACTGAAGCTTTCTTT. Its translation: CASSDQNTEAFF.

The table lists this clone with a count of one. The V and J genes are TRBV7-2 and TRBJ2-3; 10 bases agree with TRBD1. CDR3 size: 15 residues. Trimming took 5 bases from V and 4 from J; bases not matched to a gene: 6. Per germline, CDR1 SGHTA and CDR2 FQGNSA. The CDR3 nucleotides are TGTGCCAGCAGCGCGACAGGGGGCGGAGCAGATACGCAGTATTTT. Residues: CASSATGGGADTQYF.

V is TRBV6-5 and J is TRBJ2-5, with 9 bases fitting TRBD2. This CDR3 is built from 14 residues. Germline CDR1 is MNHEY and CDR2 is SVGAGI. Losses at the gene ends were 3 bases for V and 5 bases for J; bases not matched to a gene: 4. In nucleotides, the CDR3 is TGTGCCAGCAGTTATAGCGGGGGCCGGGAGACCCAGTACTTC. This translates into CASSYSGGRETQYF.

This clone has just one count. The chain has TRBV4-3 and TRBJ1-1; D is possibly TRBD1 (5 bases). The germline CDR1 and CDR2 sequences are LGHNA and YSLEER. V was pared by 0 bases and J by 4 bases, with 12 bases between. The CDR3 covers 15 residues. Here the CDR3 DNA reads TGCGCCAGCAGCCAAGACGCGGGGGTGGGCACTGAAGCTTTCTTT. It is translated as CASSQDAGVGTEAFF.

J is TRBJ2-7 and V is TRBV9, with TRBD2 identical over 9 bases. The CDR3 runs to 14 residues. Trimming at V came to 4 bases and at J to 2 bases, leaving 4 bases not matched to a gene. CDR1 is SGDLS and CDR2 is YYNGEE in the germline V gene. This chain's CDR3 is CASSQAGGPYEQYF. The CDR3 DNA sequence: TGTGCCAGCAGCCAAGCGGGGGGCCCCTACGAGCAGTACTTC.

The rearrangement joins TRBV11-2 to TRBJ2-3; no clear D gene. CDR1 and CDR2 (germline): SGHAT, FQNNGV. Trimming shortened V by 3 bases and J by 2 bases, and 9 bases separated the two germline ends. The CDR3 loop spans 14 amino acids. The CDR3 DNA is TGTGCCAGCAGCTTGGCAGAATTCACAGATACGCAGTATTTT. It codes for CASSLAEFTDTQYF.

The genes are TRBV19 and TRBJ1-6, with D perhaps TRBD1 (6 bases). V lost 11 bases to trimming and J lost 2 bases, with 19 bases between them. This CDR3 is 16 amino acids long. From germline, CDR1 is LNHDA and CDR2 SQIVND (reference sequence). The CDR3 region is CASKKEGGAYNSPLHF. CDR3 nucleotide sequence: TGTGCCTCGAAGAAGGAGGGGGGGGCCTATAATTCACCCCTCCACTTT.

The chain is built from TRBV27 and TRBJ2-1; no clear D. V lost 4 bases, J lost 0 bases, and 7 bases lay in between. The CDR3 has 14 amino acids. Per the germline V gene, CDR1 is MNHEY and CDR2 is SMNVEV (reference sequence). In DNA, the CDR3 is TGTGCCAGCAGTTCAGCGTCCTCCTACAATGAGCAGTTCTTC. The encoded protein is CASSSASSYNEQFF.

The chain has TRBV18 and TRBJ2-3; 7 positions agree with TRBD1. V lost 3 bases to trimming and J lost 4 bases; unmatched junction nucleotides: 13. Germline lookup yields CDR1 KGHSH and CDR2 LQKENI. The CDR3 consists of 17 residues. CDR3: CASSPPRDTGAADTQYF. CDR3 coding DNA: TGTGCCAGCTCACCTCCACGGGACACAGGGGCCGCAGATACGCAGTATTTT.